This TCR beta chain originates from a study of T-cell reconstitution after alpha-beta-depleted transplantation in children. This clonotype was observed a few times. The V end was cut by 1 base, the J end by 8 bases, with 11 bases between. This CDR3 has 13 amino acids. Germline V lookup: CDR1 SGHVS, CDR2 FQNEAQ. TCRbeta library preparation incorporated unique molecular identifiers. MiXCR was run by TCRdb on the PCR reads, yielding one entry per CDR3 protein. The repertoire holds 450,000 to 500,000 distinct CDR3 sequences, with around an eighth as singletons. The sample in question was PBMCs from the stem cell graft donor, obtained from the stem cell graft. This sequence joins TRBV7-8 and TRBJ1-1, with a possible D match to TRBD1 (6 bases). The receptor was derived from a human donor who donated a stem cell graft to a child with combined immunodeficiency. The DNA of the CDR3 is TGTGCCAGCAGCTTAGTATGGGGGCAAGAAGCTTTCTTT. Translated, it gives CASSLVWGQEAFF.